The 31 T cell receptor beta chains given below trace back to one sample, sequenced in a study of blood T cell repertoires in COVID-19. TCRdb's table, derived via immunoSEQ multiplex PCR, lists solely in-frame clones and lacks some. The table records about 250,000 clones, 87% of them present only once. Material: PBMCs or T cells enriched from blood (not recorded which). Receptors originate from a woman aged 25 to 39 with acute COVID-19.

V is TRBV5-6 and J is TRBJ1-1, with unresolved D. Germline CDR1 and CDR2: SGHDT and YYEEEE. The CDR3 sequence is 13 residues long. Trimming took off 4 bases at V and 0 bases at J, with 7 bases between the two ends. CDR3 in DNA: TGTGCCAGCAGCGTGACAATGAACACTGAAGCTTTCTTT. Translating it yields CASSVTMNTEAFF.

The chain combines TRBV4-3 with TRBJ2-2; TRBD1 is a possible D gene (6 bases). Germline CDR1 LGHNA, CDR2 YSLEER. This CDR3 is built from 14 residues. V lost 3 bases, J lost 5 bases, and 10 bases lay in between. The CDR3 spells CASSQLQGTGELFF. The DNA of the CDR3 is TGCGCCAGCAGCCAGTTACAGGGAACCGGGGAGCTGTTTTTT.

The chain recombines TRBV5-5 with TRBJ1-3; D remains unclear. CDR3 length equals 15 residues. Trimming pared 0 bases from V and 8 bases from J, leaving 15 bases between. The germline CDR1 and CDR2 sequences are SGHKS and YYEKEE (reference sequence). CDR3 loop: CASSLGTPGRDTIYF. The CDR3 coding sequence is TGTGCCAGCAGCTTGGGTACACCTGGCCGGGACACCATATATTTT.

The V call is TRBV7-3, the J call TRBJ2-1; 8 bases match TRBD2. From germline, CDR1 is SGHTA and CDR2 FQGTGA. The CDR3 consists of 18 residues. With 5 bases clipped from V and 0 bases from J, the junction kept 12 bases outside the gene matches. In DNA, the CDR3 is TGTGCCAGCAGCCGTGGGGCTAGCGGGCCCTACTCCTACAATGAGCAGTTCTTC. It codes for CASSRGASGPYSYNEQFF.

The V call is TRBV24-1, the J call TRBJ1-5; D not certain. The length of the CDR3 is 14 residues. Trimming cost V 5 bases and J 0 bases, with 7 bases left between them. Germline-derived CDR1 and CDR2 are KGHDR and SFDVKD. The CDR3: CATSGGISNQPQHF. The CDR3 DNA reads TGTGCCACCAGTGGAGGGATTAGCAATCAGCCCCAGCATTTT.

The CDR3 sequence is CASSPVASGSDTGELFF. CDR3 sequence (DNA): TGTGCCAGCTCACCGGTCGCTAGCGGGAGCGACACCGGGGAGCTGTTTTTT. The V gene is TRBV18, the J gene TRBJ2-2; 10 bases align to TRBD2. V shed 3 bases, J shed 3 bases, and the junction held 7 bases outside the gene matches. This CDR3 is built from 17 residues. The germline V gene has CDR1 KGHSH and CDR2 LQKENI.

The J gene is TRBJ1-3, the V gene TRBV6-5, with 10 bases that match TRBD1. Germline CDR1 reads MNHEY; CDR2 reads SVGAGI. Trimming removed 5 bases from V and 3 bases from J; junction bases left unmatched: 4. The CDR3 covers 15 residues. CDR3 amino acids: CASSRQGAGGNTIYF. In DNA form, the CDR3 reads TGTGCCAGCAGTCGACAGGGGGCTGGTGGAAACACCATATATTTT.

The chain employs TRBV7-9 and TRBJ2-3; D may be TRBD1 (6 bases). Trimming removed 3 bases at V and 0 bases at J, with 10 bases between. Germline CDR1 and CDR2: SEHNR and FQNEAQ (reference sequence). The CDR3 length is 15 residues. The CDR3 loop reads CASSLGHASTDTQYF. For the CDR3, the DNA is TGTGCCAGCAGCTTGGGACACGCTAGCACAGATACGCAGTATTTT.

This clone has a single count. The chain recombines TRBV12-5 with TRBJ2-1, with unresolved D. The CDR3 totals 13 residues. Germline V CDR1 and CDR2: LGHNT, FRNRAP. V lost 4 bases and J lost 7, with 11 bases in between. As DNA, the CDR3 is TGTGCTAGTGGTTCACTCCTCCTTAATGAGCAGTTCTTC. Translated, it gives CASGSLLLNEQFF.

This chain's CDR3 is CASSQVPDPRENSPLHF. In DNA, the CDR3 is TGCGCCAGCAGCCAAGTCCCTGACCCCCGGGAAAACTCACCCCTCCACTTT. This sequence joins TRBV4-1 and TRBJ1-6; D is undetermined. V lost 1 base and J lost 10, with 20 bases in between. The germline CDR1 and CDR2 sequences are MGHRA and YSYEKL. The CDR3 has 17 amino acids.

V usage is TRBV11-2 and J usage is TRBJ1-3, with D perhaps TRBD1 (5 bases). The CDR3 is 13 amino acids. From germline, CDR1 is SGHAT and CDR2 FQNNGV. The germline V and J ends were trimmed by 1 base and 5 bases, with 6 bases remaining between them. CDR3 in amino acids: CASSLGQRNTIYF. The CDR3 coding sequence is TGTGCCAGCAGCTTAGGACAGCGAAACACCATATATTTT.

The gene calls are TRBV21-1 and TRBJ1-6; the table's D call, TRBD1, has no DNA check behind it. TRBV21-1 is reported as a pseudogene. The CDR3 runs 17 residues. The CDR3 coding sequence is TGTGCCAGCAGCAAAAAGCCCTCAGACAGGTATAATTCACCCCTCCACTTT. It translates to CASSKKPSDRYNSPLHF.

The chain combines TRBV27 with TRBJ1-2; tentative D call: TRBD1 (5 bases). This CDR3 region has 14 residues. Germline CDR1 is MNHEY and CDR2 is SMNVEV (reference sequence). The V end lost 6 bases, the J end lost 3 bases, and 14 bases lay between the germline ends. CDR3 nucleotides: TGTGCCAGCAGGGGGCGAGGTCCTCACTATGGCTACACCTTC. Its translation: CASRGRGPHYGYTF.

For the CDR3, the DNA is TGTGCCAGCTCACCGGGACAGGGAACGGACCCCCAGCATTTT. Residues: CASSPGQGTDPQHF. The chain combines TRBV18 with TRBJ1-5; 9 bases align to TRBD1. The CDR3 is 14 amino acids. With V trimmed by 3 bases and J by 10 bases, 7 bases remained unmatched. Germline CDR1 reads KGHSH; CDR2 reads LQKENI.

This clone was recorded a few times. The chain employs TRBV19 and TRBJ1-5, with TRBD1 as a possible D gene (6 bases). V lost 7 bases and J lost 1, with 14 bases in between. The CDR3 spans 15 residues. Germline lookup yields CDR1 LNHDA and CDR2 SQIVND (reference sequence). The CDR3 protein is CASIPTGASNQPQHF. In DNA, the CDR3 is TGTGCCAGTATCCCGACAGGAGCGAGCAATCAGCCCCAGCATTTT.

The rearrangement uses TRBV2 and TRBJ2-5; 8 nucleotides agree with TRBD2. The CDR3 runs to 15 residues. Trimming cost V 4 bases and J 3 bases; bases outside gene matches: 7. Per the germline V gene, CDR1 is SNHLY and CDR2 is FYNNEI. CDR3 nucleotide sequence: TGTGCCAGCAGTGGGGGCGGGGGGTCAAAAGAGACCCAGTACTTC. Translation gives CASSGGGGSKETQYF.

This rearrangement joins TRBV18 to TRBJ1-1; D perhaps matches TRBD1 (6 bases). V shed 0 bases and J shed 0 bases, with 23 bases lying between them. Germline V gene lookup returns CDR1 KGHSH and CDR2 LQKENI. The CDR3 sequence is 20 residues long. The CDR3 here is CASSPPRPGANRYLNTEAFF. The CDR3 DNA is TGTGCCAGCTCACCACCGCGGCCAGGGGCCAATCGGTACTTGAACACTGAAGCTTTCTTT.

V and J are TRBV6-5 and TRBJ1-5; no definite D call. The V end was cut by 1 base, the J end by 5 bases, with 9 bases between. The CDR3 runs to 14 residues. Germline V lookup: CDR1 MNHEY, CDR2 SVGAGI. CDR3 sequence (DNA): TGTGCCAGCAGTTACTTTGTGGAGTATCAGCCCCAGCATTTT. Encoded protein: CASSYFVEYQPQHF.

The chain joins TRBV9 to TRBJ2-7; a possible D gene is TRBD2 (6 bases). There are 16 residues in the CDR3. CDR1 SGDLS and CDR2 YYNGEE come from the germline V gene. The V end was cut by 0 bases, the J end by 5 bases, with 18 bases between. CDR3 DNA: TGTGCCAGCAGCGTAGCCGGACTACGAGGGCCGGACGAGCAGTACTTC. Amino acid sequence: CASSVAGLRGPDEQYF.

The gene calls are TRBV9 and TRBJ2-7; weak D call: TRBD1 (6 bases). Germline-derived CDR1 and CDR2 are SGDLS and YYNGEE. Trimming cost V 4 bases and J 1 base, with 12 bases left between them. The CDR3 extends over 14 amino acids. This CDR3 is CASSTLGQSYEQYF. CDR3 sequence (DNA): TGTGCCAGCAGCACCCTTGGACAGTCCTACGAGCAGTACTTC.

This chain joins TRBV5-1 and TRBJ1-1, with 8 bases aligning to TRBD1. The germline gives CDR1 SGHRS, CDR2 YFSETQ. This CDR3 comprises 15 residues. V dropped 5 bases and J dropped 1; count of bases not matched to a gene: 7. CDR3 coding DNA: TGCGCCAGCAGGAACAGGGGGGACTCGAACACTGAAGCTTTCTTT. Translated: CASRNRGDSNTEAFF.

The rearrangement links TRBV7-9 to TRBJ1-2, with D possibly matching TRBD1 (5 bases). The CDR3 sequence is 14 residues long. Germline V lookup: CDR1 SEHNR, CDR2 FQNEAQ (reference sequence). The V end lost 5 bases, the J end lost 7 bases, and 17 bases lay between the germline ends. CDR3 protein: CASSPLGGPIGYTF. The CDR3 nucleotides are TGTGCCAGCAGCCCCCTCGGGGGACCCATTGGCTACACCTTC.

In its sample, this clone was seen a few times. This chain connects TRBV10-1 to TRBJ1-1, with 7 nucleotides matching TRBD1. CDR1 WNHNN and CDR2 SYGVQD come from the germline V gene (reference sequence). The CDR3 is made up of 16 amino acids. V lost 6 bases, J lost 1 base, and 11 bases stayed unmatched. The CDR3 bases are TGCGCCAGCAGACAAAGTCTGACAGGGAAGAACACTGAAGCTTTCTTT. Its protein product is CASRQSLTGKNTEAFF.

V gene TRBV25-1 combines with J gene TRBJ2-1; 9 bases fit TRBD2. Germline-derived CDR1 and CDR2 are MGHDK and SYGVNS. After removal of 7 bases from V and 7 bases from J, the junction contained 5 bases not matched to a gene. The CDR3 spans 13 residues. The CDR3 DNA follows: TGTGCCAGCACCCTAGCGGGAAAAAATGAGCAGTTCTTC. It translates to CASTLAGKNEQFF.

The J gene is TRBJ2-1, the V gene TRBV5-1; D ambiguous. Germline loops: CDR1 SGHRS, CDR2 YFSETQ. V dropped 5 bases and J dropped 9 bases, with 12 bases sitting between them. CDR3 length: 12 amino acids. In DNA, the CDR3 is TGCGCCAGCAGTCGTAGGTCGGGTGAGCAGTTCTTC. Encoded protein: CASSRRSGEQFF.

A single count supports this clone. The J gene is TRBJ1-1, the V gene TRBV28, with D unclear. Germline V gene sequence: CDR1 MDHEN, CDR2 SYDVKM. The CDR3 loop spans 13 amino acids. V lost 3 bases and J 6 bases, leaving 11 bases between the germline ends. The CDR3 DNA is TGTGCCAGCAGTTTCCCGGGAAGGTCTGAAGCTTTCTTT. Its protein product is CASSFPGRSEAFF.

The CDR3 reads CASSLVVAGSYEQYF. The DNA of the CDR3 is TGTGCCAGCAGCTTAGTTGTAGCGGGGTCCTACGAGCAGTACTTC. The chain links TRBV11-2 to TRBJ2-7; 8 bases are shared with TRBD2. Germline V lookup: CDR1 SGHAT, CDR2 FQNNGV. With V trimmed by 1 base and J by 1 base, 3 bases remained unmatched. The CDR3 runs 15 residues.

This chain links TRBV5-5 with TRBJ2-7, with TRBD2 matching 11 bases. V shed 4 bases and J 4 bases; nucleotides not matched to a gene: 7. The germline V gene has CDR1 SGHKS and CDR2 YYEKEE (reference sequence). The CDR3 covers 15 residues. DNA of the CDR3: TGTGCCAGCAGCGGGGGACTAGCGGATCATTACGAGCAGTACTTC. Translating it yields CASSGGLADHYEQYF.

The rearrangement links TRBV7-9 to TRBJ1-4; D might be TRBD1 (6 bases). The CDR3 extends over 13 amino acids. V lost 5 bases, J lost 8 bases, and 12 bases lay in between. Germline V CDR1 and CDR2: SEHNR, FQNEAQ (reference sequence). DNA for the CDR3: TGTGCCAGCAGCCCCCAAGGACAGGAAAAACTGTTTTTT. This codes for CASSPQGQEKLFF.

The genes are TRBV7-3 and TRBJ2-1, with TRBD1 identical over 10 bases. The germline V gene has CDR1 SGHTA and CDR2 FQGTGA. This CDR3 is 17 amino acids long. V trimming: 5 bases; J trimming: 5 bases; junction bases outside the gene matches: 12. Here the CDR3 reads CASSQRDRGWTNNEQFF. The CDR3 DNA is TGTGCCAGCAGCCAACGGGACAGGGGATGGACAAACAATGAGCAGTTCTTC.

This sequence joins TRBV6-2 or TRBV6-3 and TRBJ2-1, with D possibly being TRBD2 (6 bases). CDR3 length: 16 residues. V lost 0 bases and J 4 bases, leaving 13 bases between the germline ends. CDR1 MNHEY and CDR2 SVGEGT come from the germline V gene. CDR3 loop: CASSYSGWRVYNEQFF. CDR3 in DNA: TGTGCCAGCAGTTACTCAGGGTGGAGGGTTTACAATGAGCAGTTCTTC.